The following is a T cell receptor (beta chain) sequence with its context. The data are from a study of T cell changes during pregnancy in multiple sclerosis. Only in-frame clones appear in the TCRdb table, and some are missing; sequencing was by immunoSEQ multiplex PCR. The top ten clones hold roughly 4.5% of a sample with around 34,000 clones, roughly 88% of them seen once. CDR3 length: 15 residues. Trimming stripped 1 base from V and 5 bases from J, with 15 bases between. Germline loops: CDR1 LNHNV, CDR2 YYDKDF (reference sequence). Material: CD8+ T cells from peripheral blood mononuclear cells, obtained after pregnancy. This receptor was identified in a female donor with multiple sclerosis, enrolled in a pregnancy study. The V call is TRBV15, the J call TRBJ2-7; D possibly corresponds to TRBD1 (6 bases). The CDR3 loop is CATSRGPQGVDEQYF. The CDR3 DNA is TGTGCCACCAGCAGAGGGCCACAGGGTGTCGACGAGCAGTACTTC.